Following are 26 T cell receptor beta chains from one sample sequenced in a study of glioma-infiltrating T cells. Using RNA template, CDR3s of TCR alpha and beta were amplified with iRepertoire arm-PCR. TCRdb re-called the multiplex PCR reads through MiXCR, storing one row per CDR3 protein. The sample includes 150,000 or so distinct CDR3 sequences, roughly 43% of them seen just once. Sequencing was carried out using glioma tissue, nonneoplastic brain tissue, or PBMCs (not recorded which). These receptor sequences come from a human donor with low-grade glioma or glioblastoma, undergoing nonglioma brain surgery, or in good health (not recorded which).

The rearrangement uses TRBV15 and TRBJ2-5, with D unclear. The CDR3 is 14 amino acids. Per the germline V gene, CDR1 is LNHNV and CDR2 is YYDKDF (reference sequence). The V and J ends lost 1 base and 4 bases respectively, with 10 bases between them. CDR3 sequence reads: CATSRGSQVETQYF. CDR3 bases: TGTGCCACCAGCAGAGGGTCCCAAGTAGAGACCCAGTACTTC. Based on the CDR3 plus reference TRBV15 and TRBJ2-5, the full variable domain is DAMVIQNPRYQVTQFGKPVTLSCSQTLNHNVMYWYQQKSSQAPKLLFHYYDKDFNNEADTPDNFQSRRPNTSFCFLDIRSPGLGDTAMYLCATSRGSQVETQYFGPGTRLLVL.

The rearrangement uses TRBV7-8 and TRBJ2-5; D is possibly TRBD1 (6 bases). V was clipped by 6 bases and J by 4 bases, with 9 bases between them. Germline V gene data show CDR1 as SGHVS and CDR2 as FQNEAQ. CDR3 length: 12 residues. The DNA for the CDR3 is TGTGCCAGCAGTCGGGACACAGAGACCCAGTACTTC. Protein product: CASSRDTETQYF. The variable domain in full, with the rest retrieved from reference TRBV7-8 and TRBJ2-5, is GAGVSQSPRYKVAKRGQDVALRCDPISGHVSLFWYQQALGQGPEFLTYFQNEAQLDKSGLPSDRFFAERPEGSVSTLKIQRTQQEDSAVYLCASSRDTETQYFGPGTRLLVL.

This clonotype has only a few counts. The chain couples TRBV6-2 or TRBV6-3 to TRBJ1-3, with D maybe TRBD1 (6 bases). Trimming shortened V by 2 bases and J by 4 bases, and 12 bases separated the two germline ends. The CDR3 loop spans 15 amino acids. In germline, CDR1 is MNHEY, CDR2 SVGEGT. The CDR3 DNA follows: TGTGCCAGCAGTTACACAGGGATCTTCGGAAACACCATATATTTT. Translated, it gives CASSYTGIFGNTIYF.

CDR3 coding DNA: TGCAGTGCTAGAGAGGGACAGGGGGCAGACACCATATATTTT. Its translation is CSAREGQGADTIYF. The J gene is TRBJ1-3, the V gene TRBV20-1; 12 bases agree with TRBD1. CDR1 and CDR2 from the germline V gene are DFQATT and SNEGSKA (reference sequence). The V segment lost 0 bases and the J segment 8 bases; nucleotides outside the gene matches: 2. This CDR3 region has 14 residues.

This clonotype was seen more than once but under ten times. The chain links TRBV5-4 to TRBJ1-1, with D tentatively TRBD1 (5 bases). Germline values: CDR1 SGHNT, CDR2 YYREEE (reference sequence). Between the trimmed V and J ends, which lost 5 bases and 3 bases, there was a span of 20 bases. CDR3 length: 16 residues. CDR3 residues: CASSFGGRGTDTEAFF. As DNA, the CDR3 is TGTGCCAGCAGTTTTGGGGGAAGGGGTACGGACACTGAAGCTTTCTTT.

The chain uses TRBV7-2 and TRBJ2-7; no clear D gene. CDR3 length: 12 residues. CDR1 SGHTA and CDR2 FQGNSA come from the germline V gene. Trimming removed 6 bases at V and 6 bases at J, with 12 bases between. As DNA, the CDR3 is TGTGCCAGCAGTCACCCCCACGTCGAGCAGTACTTC. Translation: CASSHPHVEQYF.

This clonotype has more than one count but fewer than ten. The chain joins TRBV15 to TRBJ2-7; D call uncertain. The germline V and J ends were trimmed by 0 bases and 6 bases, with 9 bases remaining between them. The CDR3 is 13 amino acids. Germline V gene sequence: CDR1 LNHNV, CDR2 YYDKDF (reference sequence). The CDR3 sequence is CATSRDLGFEQYF. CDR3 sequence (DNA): TGTGCCACCAGCAGAGATTTGGGATTCGAGCAGTACTTC.

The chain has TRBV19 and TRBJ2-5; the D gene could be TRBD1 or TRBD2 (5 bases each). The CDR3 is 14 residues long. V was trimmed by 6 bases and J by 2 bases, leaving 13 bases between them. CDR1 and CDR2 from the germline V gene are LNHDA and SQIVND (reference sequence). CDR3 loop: CASSQPGRQETQYF. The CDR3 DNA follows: TGTGCCAGTAGCCAACCGGGACGGCAAGAGACCCAGTACTTC. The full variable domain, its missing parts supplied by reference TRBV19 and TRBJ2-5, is DGGITQSPKYLFRKEGQNVTLSCEQNLNHDAMYWYRQDPGQGLRLIYYSQIVNDFQKGDIAEGYSVSREKKESFPLTVTSAQKNPTAFYLCASSQPGRQETQYFGPGTRLLVL.

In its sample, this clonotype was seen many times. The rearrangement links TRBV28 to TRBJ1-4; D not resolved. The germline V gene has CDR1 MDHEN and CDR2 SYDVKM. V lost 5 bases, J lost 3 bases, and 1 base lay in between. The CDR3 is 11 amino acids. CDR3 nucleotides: TGTGCCAGCAGTGCTAATGAAAAACTGTTTTTT. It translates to CASSANEKLFF.

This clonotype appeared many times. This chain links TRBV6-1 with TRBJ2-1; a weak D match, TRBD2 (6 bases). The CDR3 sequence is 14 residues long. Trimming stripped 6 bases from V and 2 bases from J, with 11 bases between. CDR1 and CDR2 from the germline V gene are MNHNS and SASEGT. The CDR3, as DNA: TGTGCCAGCAGGCCAAGACTAGCCTACAATGAGCAGTTCTTC. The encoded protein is CASRPRLAYNEQFF.

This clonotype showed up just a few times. Here the CDR3 reads CASTSEINQPQHF. CDR3 bases: TGTGCCAGCACTTCGGAGATCAATCAGCCCCAGCATTTT. The chain is built from TRBV2 and TRBJ1-5; D gene ambiguous. The V gene's germline CDR1 is SNHLY and CDR2 FYNNEI. V dropped 7 bases and J dropped 3 bases, with 10 bases sitting between them. CDR3 length: 13 amino acids.

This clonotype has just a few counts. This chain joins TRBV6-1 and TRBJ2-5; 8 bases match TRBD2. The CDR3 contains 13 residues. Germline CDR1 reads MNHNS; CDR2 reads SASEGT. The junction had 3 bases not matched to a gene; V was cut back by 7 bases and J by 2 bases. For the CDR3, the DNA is TGTGCCAGCACTAAGCGGGGGCAAGAGACCCAGTACTTC. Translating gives CASTKRGQETQYF.

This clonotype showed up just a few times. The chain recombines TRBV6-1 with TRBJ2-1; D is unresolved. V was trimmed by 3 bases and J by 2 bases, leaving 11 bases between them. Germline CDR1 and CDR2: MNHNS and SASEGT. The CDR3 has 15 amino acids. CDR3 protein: CASSDEPKAYNEQFF. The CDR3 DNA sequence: TGTGCCAGCAGTGATGAGCCAAAGGCCTACAATGAGCAGTTCTTC.

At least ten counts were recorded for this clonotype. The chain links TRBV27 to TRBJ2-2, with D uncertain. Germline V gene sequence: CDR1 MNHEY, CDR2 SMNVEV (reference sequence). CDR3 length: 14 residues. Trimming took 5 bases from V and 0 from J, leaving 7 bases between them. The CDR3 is CASSIGPNTGELFF. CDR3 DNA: TGTGCCAGCAGTATTGGGCCGAACACCGGGGAGCTGTTTTTT.

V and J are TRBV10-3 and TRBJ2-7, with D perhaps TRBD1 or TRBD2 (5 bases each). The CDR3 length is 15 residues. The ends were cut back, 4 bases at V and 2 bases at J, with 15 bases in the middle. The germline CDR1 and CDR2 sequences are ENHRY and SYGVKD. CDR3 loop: CAISGGDGGTYEQYF. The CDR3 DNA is TGTGCCATCAGTGGTGGGGACGGCGGAACCTACGAGCAGTACTTC.

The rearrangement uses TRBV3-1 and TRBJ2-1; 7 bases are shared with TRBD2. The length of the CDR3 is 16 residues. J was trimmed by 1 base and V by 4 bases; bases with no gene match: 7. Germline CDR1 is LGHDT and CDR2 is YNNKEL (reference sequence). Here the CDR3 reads CASSPLGGTSYNEQFF. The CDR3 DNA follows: TGTGCCAGCAGCCCCCTGGGGGGGACTTCCTACAATGAGCAGTTCTTC.

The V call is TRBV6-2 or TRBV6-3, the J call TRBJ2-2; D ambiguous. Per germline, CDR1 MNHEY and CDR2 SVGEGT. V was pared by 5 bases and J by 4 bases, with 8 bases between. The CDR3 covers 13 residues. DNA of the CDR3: TGTGCCAGCAGTATAATGGCCACCGGGGAGCTGTTTTTT. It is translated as CASSIMATGELFF.

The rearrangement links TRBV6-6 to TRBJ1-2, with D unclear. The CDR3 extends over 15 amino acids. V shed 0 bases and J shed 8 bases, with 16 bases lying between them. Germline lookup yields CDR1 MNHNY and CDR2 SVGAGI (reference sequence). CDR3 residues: CASSYSRPSGSGYTF. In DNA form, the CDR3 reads TGTGCCAGCAGTTACTCCCGCCCCTCGGGGTCCGGCTACACCTTC.

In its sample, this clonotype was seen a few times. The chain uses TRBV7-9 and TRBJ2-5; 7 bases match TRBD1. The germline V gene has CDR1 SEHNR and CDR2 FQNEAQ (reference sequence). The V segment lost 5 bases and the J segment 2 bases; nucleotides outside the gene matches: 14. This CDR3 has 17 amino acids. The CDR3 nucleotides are TGTGCCAGCAGCCTTAGCCGGGACAGTCAGATTCAAGAGACCCAGTACTTC. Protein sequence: CASSLSRDSQIQETQYF.

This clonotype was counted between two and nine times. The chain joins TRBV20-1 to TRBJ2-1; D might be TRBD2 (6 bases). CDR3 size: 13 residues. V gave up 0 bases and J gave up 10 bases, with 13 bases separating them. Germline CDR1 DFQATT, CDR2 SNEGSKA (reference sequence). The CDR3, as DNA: TGCAGTGCTAGAGAAGGTTCAGGGAGGGAGCAGTTCTTC. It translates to CSAREGSGREQFF.

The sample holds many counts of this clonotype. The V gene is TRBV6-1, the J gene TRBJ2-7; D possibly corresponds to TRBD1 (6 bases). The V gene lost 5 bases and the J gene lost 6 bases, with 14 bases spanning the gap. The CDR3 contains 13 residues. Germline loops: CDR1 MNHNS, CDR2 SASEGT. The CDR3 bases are TGTGCCAGCAGTTGGGACACCCGGGGCGAGCAGTACTTC. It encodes CASSWDTRGEQYF.

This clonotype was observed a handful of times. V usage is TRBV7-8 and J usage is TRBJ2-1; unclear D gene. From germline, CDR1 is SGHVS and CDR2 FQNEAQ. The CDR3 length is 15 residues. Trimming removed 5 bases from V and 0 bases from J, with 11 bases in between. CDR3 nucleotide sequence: TGTGCCAGCAGCGGATACGGGCCCTCCTACAATGAGCAGTTCTTC. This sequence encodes CASSGYGPSYNEQFF. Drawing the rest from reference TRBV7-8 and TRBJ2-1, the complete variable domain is GAGVSQSPRYKVAKRGQDVALRCDPISGHVSLFWYQQALGQGPEFLTYFQNEAQLDKSGLPSDRFFAERPEGSVSTLKIQRTQQEDSAVYLCASSGYGPSYNEQFFGPGTRLTVL.

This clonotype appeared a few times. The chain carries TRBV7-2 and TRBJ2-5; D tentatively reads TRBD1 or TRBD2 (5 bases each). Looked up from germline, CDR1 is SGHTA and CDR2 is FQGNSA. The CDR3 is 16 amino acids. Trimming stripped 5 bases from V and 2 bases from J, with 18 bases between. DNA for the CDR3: TGTGCCAGCAGCGGTGGAAGGGGAAGAGGGCAAGAGACCCAGTACTTC. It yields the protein CASSGGRGRGQETQYF.

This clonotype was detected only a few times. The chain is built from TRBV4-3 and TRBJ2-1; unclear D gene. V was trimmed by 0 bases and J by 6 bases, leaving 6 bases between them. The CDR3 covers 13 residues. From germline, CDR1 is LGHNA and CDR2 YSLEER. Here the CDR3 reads CASSQDSGNEQFF. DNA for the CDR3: TGCGCCAGCAGCCAAGATTCGGGCAATGAGCAGTTCTTC.

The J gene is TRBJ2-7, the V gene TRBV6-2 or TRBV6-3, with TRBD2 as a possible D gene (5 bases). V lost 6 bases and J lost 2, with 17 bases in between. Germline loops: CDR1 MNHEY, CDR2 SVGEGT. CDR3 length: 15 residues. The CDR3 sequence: CASRGAPPDPYEQYF. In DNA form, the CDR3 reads TGTGCCAGCAGGGGAGCCCCTCCGGACCCCTACGAGCAGTACTTC.

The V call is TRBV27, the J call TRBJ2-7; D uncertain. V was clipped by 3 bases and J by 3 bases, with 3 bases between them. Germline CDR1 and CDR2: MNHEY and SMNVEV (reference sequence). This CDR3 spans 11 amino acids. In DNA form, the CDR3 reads TGTGCCAGCAGTTTCATCTACGAGCAGTACTTC. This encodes CASSFIYEQYF.